Sequencing of this TCR beta chain was carried out in a study of beta chain features in type 1 diabetes. TCRB transcripts that were expressed got sequenced, as all of the isolated RNA had been reverse transcribed. Assay used: immunoSEQ multiplex PCR; TCRdb lists only in-frame clones, some missing. The repertoire consists of 600,000 to 700,000 clones, with 12% occurring once and the leading ten covering roughly 0.11%. A remark on this clone: Antigen: not known.

Study findings and constraints: For Type 1 diabetes patients, all four CD4+ subsets carried TCRB CDR3s that were moderately but significantly shorter.

Sequencing used naive CD4+ T cells from blood. The sequence was collected from a man aged 25 to 40 with type 1 diabetes.

The CDR3 loop reads CASSLGWTEDEKLFF. In DNA, the CDR3 is TGTGCCAGCAGCTTAGGCTGGACAGAAGATGAAAAACTGTTTTTT. The V call is TRBV7-2, the J call TRBJ1-4; tentatively, D is TRBD1 (6 bases). V lost 1 base and J 6 bases, leaving 12 bases between the germline ends. Germline V gene sequence: CDR1 SGHTA, CDR2 FQGNSA. There are 15 residues in the CDR3.